Below are 13 T cell receptor beta chains sequenced from a single sample in a study of T cells in Graves' hyperthyroidism and ophthalmopathy. RNA transcripts yielded amplified TCR beta CDR3 regions. The HTBI primer set drove a first-round RT-PCR of the TCR CDR3. TCRdb fed the multiplex PCR reads into MiXCR, producing one record per CDR3 protein. The sample includes roughly 360,000 distinct CDR3 sequences, around an eighth of them seen just once. Sample: blood. These receptors were taken from a man younger than 45 with Graves' hyperthyroidism that later progressed to Graves' ophthalmopathy.

This clonotype was seen at least ten times. The chain is built from TRBV27 and TRBJ2-7; D ambiguous. V was clipped by 3 bases and J by 0 bases, with 9 bases between them. CDR3 length: 14 residues. The germline V gene has CDR1 MNHEY and CDR2 SMNVEV (reference sequence). CDR3 bases: TGTGCCAGCAGTTTCATGGGCTCCTCCTACGAGCAGTACTTC. This codes for CASSFMGSSYEQYF.

This clonotype was found many times. CDR3 sequence: CASSSYQRQETQYF. For the CDR3, the DNA is TGTGCCAGCAGTTCTTATCAGAGACAAGAGACCCAGTACTTC. V and J are TRBV6-1 and TRBJ2-5; no definite D call. CDR1 MNHNS and CDR2 SASEGT come from the germline V gene. The CDR3 is made up of 14 amino acids. V dropped 5 bases and J dropped 2 bases, with 12 bases sitting between them.

This chain connects TRBV28 to TRBJ1-2, with 7 bases lining up with TRBD1. The CDR3 has 13 residues. Germline V gene lookup returns CDR1 MDHEN and CDR2 SYDVKM. With V trimmed by 3 bases and J by 7 bases, 5 bases remained unmatched. The CDR3 spells CASSFKGAPGYTF. CDR3 nucleotides: TGTGCCAGCAGTTTCAAGGGGGCGCCTGGCTACACCTTC.

This clonotype was observed a few times. V usage is TRBV5-1 and J usage is TRBJ2-5, with a weak D call TRBD2 (7 bases). The germline V gene encodes CDR1 SGHRS and CDR2 YFSETQ. Trimming took 2 bases from V and 2 from J, leaving 16 bases between them. This CDR3 is built from 16 residues. CDR3 loop: CASSLLGGGLQETQYF. DNA of the CDR3: TGCGCCAGCAGCTTACTGGGGGGGGGGCTGCAAGAGACCCAGTACTTC.

This clonotype was observed at least ten times. The gene calls are TRBV6-1 and TRBJ2-4; D might be TRBD2 (5 bases). Germline V gene sequence: CDR1 MNHNS, CDR2 SASEGT. This CDR3 comprises 16 residues. Trimming shortened V by 7 bases and J by 0 bases, and 16 bases separated the two germline ends. CDR3: CASMDPGMLAKNIQYF. The DNA of the CDR3 is TGTGCCAGCATGGACCCGGGAATGCTAGCCAAAAACATTCAGTACTTC.

This clonotype was observed a handful of times. The rearrangement joins TRBV6-1 to TRBJ2-2; 10 nucleotides line up with TRBD1. Germline trimming cut 10 bases from V and 5 bases from J; bases unmatched to any gene: 10. The germline V gene encodes CDR1 MNHNS and CDR2 SASEGT. This CDR3 region has 15 residues. CDR3 nucleotide sequence: TGTGCCACCCGGGACAGGGGAGATTGGACCGGGGAGCTGTTTTTT. Translation: CATRDRGDWTGELFF.

This clonotype was detected only a few times. The rearrangement joins TRBV7-9 to TRBJ1-1; 8 nucleotides match TRBD1. Germline CDR1 reads SEHNR; CDR2 reads FQNEAQ (reference sequence). Unmatched junction bases numbered 15, after V lost 0 bases and J lost 3 bases. The CDR3 consists of 19 residues. The CDR3 loop is CASSLARVRDRRDYTEAFF. The CDR3 coding sequence is TGTGCCAGCAGCTTAGCCCGGGTCCGGGACAGGCGGGATTACACTGAAGCTTTCTTT.

This clonotype was counted many times. This chain uses TRBV5-6 with TRBJ1-1; D perhaps matches TRBD1 (6 bases). Germline-derived CDR1 and CDR2 are SGHDT and YYEEEE. V was shortened by 0 bases and J by 4 bases, with 13 bases between the two germline ends. The CDR3 has 15 residues. The DNA of the CDR3 is TGTGCCAGCAGCTTGGAGGGACACGAGTCCACTGAAGCTTTCTTT. It is translated as CASSLEGHESTEAFF.

This clonotype was observed many times. The chain couples TRBV3-1 to TRBJ1-2, with D tentatively TRBD1 (6 bases). CDR1 is LGHDT, CDR2 YNNKEL, per germline (reference sequence). V was pared by 5 bases and J by 7 bases, with 11 bases between. The CDR3 has 12 amino acids. The CDR3 protein is CASSLTGFGYTF. The CDR3 DNA is TGTGCCAGCAGCTTAACAGGGTTTGGCTACACCTTC.

This chain connects TRBV6-1 to TRBJ2-7; possible D gene TRBD2, 6 bases. The CDR3 contains 15 residues. The germline V and J ends were trimmed by 2 bases and 3 bases, with 14 bases remaining between them. Germline CDR1 MNHNS, CDR2 SASEGT. The chain's CDR3 is CASSERGGWNYEQYF. The DNA of the CDR3 is TGTGCCAGCAGTGAACGGGGAGGTTGGAACTACGAGCAGTACTTC.

This clonotype was counted many times. CDR3 residues: CASSPGRASYEQYF. Here the CDR3 DNA reads TGTGCCAGCAGCCCAGGCAGGGCCTCCTACGAGCAGTACTTC. V and J are TRBV7-9 and TRBJ2-7, with D tentatively TRBD1 (5 bases). This CDR3 region has 14 residues. V shed 5 bases and J shed 0 bases, with 11 bases lying between them. CDR1 SEHNR and CDR2 FQNEAQ come from the germline V gene (reference sequence).

This clonotype appeared many times. V is TRBV12-3 or TRBV12-4 and J is TRBJ1-5; TRBD1 aligns across 8 bases. This CDR3 region has 14 residues. Germline trimming cut 4 bases from V and 7 bases from J; bases unmatched to any gene: 6. The CDR3 spells CASSSRTGNQPQHF. DNA for the CDR3: TGTGCCAGCAGTTCCCGGACAGGGAACCAGCCCCAGCATTTT.

This clonotype turned up a few times. The chain recombines TRBV4-1 with TRBJ2-7, with 9 bases matching TRBD1. This CDR3 is built from 17 residues. Germline CDR1 is MGHRA and CDR2 is YSYEKL. Trimming at V came to 4 bases and at J to 0 bases, leaving 10 bases not matched to a gene. The CDR3 DNA sequence: TGCGCCAGCAGCCCGCCCCGGGGACAGGGTTTCTCCTACGAGCAGTACTTC. Its protein product is CASSPPRGQGFSYEQYF.